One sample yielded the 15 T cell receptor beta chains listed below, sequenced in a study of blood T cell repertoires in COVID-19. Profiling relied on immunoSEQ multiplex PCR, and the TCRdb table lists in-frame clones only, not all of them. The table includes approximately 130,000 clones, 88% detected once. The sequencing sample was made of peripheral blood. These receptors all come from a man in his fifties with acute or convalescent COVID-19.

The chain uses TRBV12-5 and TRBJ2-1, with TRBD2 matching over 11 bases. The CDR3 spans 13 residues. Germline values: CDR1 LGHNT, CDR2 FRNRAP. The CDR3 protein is CATGTSGYNEQFF. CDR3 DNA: TGTGCCACGGGGACTAGCGGTTACAATGAGCAGTTCTTC. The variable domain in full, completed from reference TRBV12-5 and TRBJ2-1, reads DARVTQTPRHKVTEMGQEVTMRCQPILGHNTVFWYRQTMMQGLELLAYFRNRAPLDDSGMPKDRFSAEMPDATLATLKIQPSEPRDSAVYFCATGTSGYNEQFFGPGTRLTVL.

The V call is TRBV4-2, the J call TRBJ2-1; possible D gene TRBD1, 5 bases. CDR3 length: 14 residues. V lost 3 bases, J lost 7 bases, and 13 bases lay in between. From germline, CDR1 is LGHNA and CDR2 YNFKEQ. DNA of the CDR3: TGTGCCAGCAGCCAGGTGACAGTATCAAATGAGCAGTTCTTC. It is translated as CASSQVTVSNEQFF.

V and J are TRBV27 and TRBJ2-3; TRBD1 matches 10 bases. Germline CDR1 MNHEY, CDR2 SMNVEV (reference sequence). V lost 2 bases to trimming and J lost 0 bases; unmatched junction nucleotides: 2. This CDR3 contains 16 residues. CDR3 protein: CASSLGTGVSTDTQYF. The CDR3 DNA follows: TGTGCCAGCAGTTTAGGGACAGGGGTGAGCACAGATACGCAGTATTTT.

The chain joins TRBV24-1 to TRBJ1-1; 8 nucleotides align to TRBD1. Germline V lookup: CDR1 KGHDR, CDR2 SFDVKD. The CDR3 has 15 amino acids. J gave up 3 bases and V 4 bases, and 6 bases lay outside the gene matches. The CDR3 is CATSDPGQGDTEAFF. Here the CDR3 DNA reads TGTGCCACCAGTGACCCCGGACAGGGAGACACTGAAGCTTTCTTT.

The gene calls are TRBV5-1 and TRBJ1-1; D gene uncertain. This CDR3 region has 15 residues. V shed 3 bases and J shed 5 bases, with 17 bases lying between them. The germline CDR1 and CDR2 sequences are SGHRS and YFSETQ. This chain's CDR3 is CASSSPGKDRTEAFF. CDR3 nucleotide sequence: TGCGCCAGCAGCTCTCCCGGGAAGGATAGGACTGAAGCTTTCTTT.

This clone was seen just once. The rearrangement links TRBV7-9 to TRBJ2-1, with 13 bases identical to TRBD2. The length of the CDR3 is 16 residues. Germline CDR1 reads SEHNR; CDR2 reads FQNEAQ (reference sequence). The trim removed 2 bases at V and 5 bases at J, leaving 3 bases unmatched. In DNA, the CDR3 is TGTGCCAGCAGCTTATCGGGACTAGCGGGAAACAATGAGCAGTTCTTC. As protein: CASSLSGLAGNNEQFF. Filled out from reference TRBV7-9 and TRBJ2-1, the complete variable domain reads DTGVSQNPRHKITKRGQNVTFRCDPISEHNRLYWYRQTLGQGPEFLTYFQNEAQLEKSRLLSDRFSAERPKGSFSTLEIQRTEQGDSAMYLCASSLSGLAGNNEQFFGPGTRLTVL.

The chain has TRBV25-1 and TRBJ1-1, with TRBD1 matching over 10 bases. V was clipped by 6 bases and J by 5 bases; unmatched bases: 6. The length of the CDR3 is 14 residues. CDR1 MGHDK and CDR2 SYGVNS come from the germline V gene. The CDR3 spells CASRGQGRETEAFF. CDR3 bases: TGTGCCAGCAGGGGACAGGGGAGAGAAACTGAAGCTTTCTTT.

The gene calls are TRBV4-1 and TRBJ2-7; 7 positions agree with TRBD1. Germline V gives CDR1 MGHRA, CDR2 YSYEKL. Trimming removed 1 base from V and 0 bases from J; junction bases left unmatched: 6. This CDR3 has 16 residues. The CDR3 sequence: CASSQVRQGDSYEQYF. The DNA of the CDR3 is TGCGCCAGCAGCCAAGTGCGGCAGGGGGACTCCTACGAGCAGTACTTC.

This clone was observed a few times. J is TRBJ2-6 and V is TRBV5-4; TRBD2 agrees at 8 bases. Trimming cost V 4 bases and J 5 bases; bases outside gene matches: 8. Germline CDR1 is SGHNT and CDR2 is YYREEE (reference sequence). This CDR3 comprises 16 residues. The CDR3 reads CASSPSGGPWANVLTF. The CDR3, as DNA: TGTGCCAGCAGCCCCTCGGGGGGGCCCTGGGCCAACGTCCTGACTTTC.

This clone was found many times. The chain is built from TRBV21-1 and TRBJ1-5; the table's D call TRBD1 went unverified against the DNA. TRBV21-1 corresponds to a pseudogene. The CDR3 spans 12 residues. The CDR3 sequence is CASSKGGQPQHF. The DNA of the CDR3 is TGTGCCAGCAGCAAAGGGGGCCAGCCCCAGCATTTT.

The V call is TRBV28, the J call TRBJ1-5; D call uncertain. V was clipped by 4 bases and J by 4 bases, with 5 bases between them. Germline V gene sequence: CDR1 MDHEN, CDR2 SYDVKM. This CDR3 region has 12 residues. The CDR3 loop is CASSSTNQPQHF. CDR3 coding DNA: TGTGCCAGCAGTTCGACTAATCAGCCCCAGCATTTT.

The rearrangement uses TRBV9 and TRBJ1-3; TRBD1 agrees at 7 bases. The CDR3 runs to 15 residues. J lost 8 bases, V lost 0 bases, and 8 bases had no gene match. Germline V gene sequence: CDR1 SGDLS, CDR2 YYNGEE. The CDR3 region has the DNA TGTGCCAGCAGCGTAGAGGCAGGGGGAATAGACACCATATATTTT. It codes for CASSVEAGGIDTIYF. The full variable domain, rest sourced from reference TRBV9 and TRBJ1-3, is DSGVTQTPKHLITATGQRVTLRCSPRSGDLSVYWYQQSLDQGLQFLIQYYNGEERAKGNILERFSAQQFPDLHSELNLSSLELGDSALYFCASSVEAGGIDTIYFGEGSWLTVV.

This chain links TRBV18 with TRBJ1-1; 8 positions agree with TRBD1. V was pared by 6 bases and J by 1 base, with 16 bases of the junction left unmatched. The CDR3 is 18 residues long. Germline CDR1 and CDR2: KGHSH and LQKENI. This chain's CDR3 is CASSPFGLRTGRNTEAFF. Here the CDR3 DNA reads TGTGCCAGCTCCCCGTTCGGGCTTCGGACAGGGCGGAACACTGAAGCTTTCTTT.

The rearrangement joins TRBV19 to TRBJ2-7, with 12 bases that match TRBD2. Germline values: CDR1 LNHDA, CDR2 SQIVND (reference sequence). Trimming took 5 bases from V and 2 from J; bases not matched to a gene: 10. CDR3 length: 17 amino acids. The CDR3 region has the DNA TGTGCCAGTAGTCCCCGCGGACTAGCGGGACCCCCCTACGAGCAGTACTTC. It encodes CASSPRGLAGPPYEQYF.

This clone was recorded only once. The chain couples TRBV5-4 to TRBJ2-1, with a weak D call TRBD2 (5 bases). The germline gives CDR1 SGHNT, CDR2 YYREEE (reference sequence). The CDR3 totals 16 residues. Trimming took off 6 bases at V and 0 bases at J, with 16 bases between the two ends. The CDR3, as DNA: TGTGCCAGCAATAAGGCGGGCTCACTCTCCTACAATGAGCAGTTCTTC. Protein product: CASNKAGSLSYNEQFF.